The present T cell receptor beta chain was sequenced within a study of shared clonotypes between healthy human individuals. Note on this clone: The antigen remains unidentified.

Study results and caveats: Rarefaction analysis demonstrated incomplete sorted-subset sequencing notwithstanding large depth.

Sorted-subset replicate PCR reactions contained 200 to 250 ng DNA, corresponding to approximately 30,000 T cell genomes. Profiled with immunoSEQ multiplex PCR; TCRdb holds only in-frame clones, not every one. The data contain 550,000 to 800,000 clones, about nine tenths of them singletons. V gave up 6 bases and J gave up 4 bases, with 7 bases separating them. The CDR3 contains 11 residues. Germline CDR1 SQVTM, CDR2 ANQGSEA. Each CD8 memory set brought CD45RO+ cells together with CCR7-negative CD45RA+ TemRA cells. Source material: memory CD8+ T cells from PBMCs. The subset denotes: CD45RO+ cells pooled with CCR7-negative TemRA cells. The V call is TRBV29-1, the J call TRBJ2-1, with no clear D. The receptor was isolated from a man aged 18 to 29 in good health. Some clones in this sample may be carry-over from other donors' samples. CDR3 bases: TGCAGCGTCGCGGAATACAATGAGCAGTTCTTC. Translation gives CSVAEYNEQFF.